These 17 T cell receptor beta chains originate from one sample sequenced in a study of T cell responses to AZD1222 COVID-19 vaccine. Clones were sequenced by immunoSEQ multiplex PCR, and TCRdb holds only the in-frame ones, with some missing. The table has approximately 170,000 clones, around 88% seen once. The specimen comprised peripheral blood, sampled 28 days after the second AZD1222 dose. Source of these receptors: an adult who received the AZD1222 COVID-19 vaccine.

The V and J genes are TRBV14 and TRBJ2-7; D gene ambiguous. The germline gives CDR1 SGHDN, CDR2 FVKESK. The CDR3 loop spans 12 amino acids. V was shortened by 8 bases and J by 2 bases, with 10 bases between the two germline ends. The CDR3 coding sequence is TGTGCCAGCGGGCGGAACACCTACGAGCAGTACTTC. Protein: CASGRNTYEQYF.

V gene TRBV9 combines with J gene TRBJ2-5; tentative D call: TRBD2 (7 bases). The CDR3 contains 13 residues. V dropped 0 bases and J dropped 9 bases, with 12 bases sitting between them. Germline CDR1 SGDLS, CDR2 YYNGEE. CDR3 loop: CASSVVVGGAQYF. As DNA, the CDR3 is TGTGCCAGCAGCGTAGTGGTAGGGGGGGCCCAGTACTTC. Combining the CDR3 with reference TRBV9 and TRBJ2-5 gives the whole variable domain DSGVTQTPKHLITATGQRVTLRCSPRSGDLSVYWYQQSLDQGLQFLIQYYNGEERAKGNILERFSAQQFPDLHSELNLSSLELGDSALYFCASSVVVGGAQYFGPGTRLLVL.

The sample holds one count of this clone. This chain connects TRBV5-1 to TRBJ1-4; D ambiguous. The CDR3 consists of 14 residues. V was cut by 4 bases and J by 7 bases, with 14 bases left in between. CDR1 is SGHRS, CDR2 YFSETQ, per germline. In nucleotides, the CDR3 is TGCGCCAGCAGCCCGGTCTCGGACGGTGAAAAACTGTTTTTT. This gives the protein CASSPVSDGEKLFF. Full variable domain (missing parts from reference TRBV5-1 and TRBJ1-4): KAGVTQTPRYLIKTRGQQVTLSCSPISGHRSVSWYQQTPGQGLQFLFEYFSETQRNKGNFPGRFSGRQFSNSRSEMNVSTLELGDSALYLCASSPVSDGEKLFFGSGTQLSVL.

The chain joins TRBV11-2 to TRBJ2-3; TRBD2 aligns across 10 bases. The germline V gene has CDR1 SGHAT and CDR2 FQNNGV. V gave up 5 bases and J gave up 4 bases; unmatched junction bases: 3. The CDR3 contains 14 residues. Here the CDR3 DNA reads TGTGCCAGCAGCCCGGGACTAGCGTCAGATACGCAGTATTTT. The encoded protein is CASSPGLASDTQYF.

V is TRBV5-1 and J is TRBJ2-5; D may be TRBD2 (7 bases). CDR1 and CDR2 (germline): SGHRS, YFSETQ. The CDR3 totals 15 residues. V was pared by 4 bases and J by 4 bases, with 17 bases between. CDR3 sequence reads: CASSALGGRGETQYF. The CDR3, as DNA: TGCGCCAGCAGCGCCCTGGGGGGGCGCGGAGAGACCCAGTACTTC.

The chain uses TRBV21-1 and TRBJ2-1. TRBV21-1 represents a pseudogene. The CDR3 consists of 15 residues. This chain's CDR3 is CASSPHRRIHNEQFF. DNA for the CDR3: TGTGCCAGCAGCCCTCATCGTCGGATCCACAATGAGCAGTTCTTC.

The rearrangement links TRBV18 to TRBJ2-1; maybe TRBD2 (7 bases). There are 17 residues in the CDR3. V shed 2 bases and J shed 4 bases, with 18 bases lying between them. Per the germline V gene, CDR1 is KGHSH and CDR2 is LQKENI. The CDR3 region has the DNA TGTGCCAGCTCACCATTCGACGGGGGGCTAAGGTACAATGAGCAGTTCTTC. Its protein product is CASSPFDGGLRYNEQFF. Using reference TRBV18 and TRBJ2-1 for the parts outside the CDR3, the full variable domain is NAGVMQNPRHLVRRRGQEARLRCSPMKGHSHVYWYRQLPEEGLKFMVYLQKENIIDESGMPKERFSAEFPKEGPSILRIQQVVRGDSAAYFCASSPFDGGLRYNEQFFGPGTRLTVL.

The DNA of the CDR3 is TGTGCCAGCAGTGAGAGGGTAGGTGGAACAGATACGCAGTATTTT. Its translation is CASSERVGGTDTQYF. The rearrangement joins TRBV6-1 to TRBJ2-3; tentatively, D is TRBD2 (5 bases). V was shortened by 3 bases and J by 3 bases, with 13 bases between the two germline ends. CDR1 and CDR2 from the germline V gene are MNHNS and SASEGT. The CDR3 is made up of 15 amino acids.

The CDR3 protein is CASSIGQVRTEAFF. The CDR3 bases are TGTGCCAGCAGCATAGGACAGGTTCGTACTGAAGCTTTCTTT. The chain employs TRBV9 and TRBJ1-1; TRBD1 aligns across 7 bases. CDR1 is SGDLS, CDR2 YYNGEE, per germline. This CDR3 is built from 14 residues. V shed 4 bases, J shed 5 bases, and the junction held 8 bases outside the gene matches. Together with reference TRBV9 and TRBJ1-1, the CDR3 gives the full variable domain: DSGVTQTPKHLITATGQRVTLRCSPRSGDLSVYWYQQSLDQGLQFLIQYYNGEERAKGNILERFSAQQFPDLHSELNLSSLELGDSALYFCASSIGQVRTEAFFGQGTRLTVV.

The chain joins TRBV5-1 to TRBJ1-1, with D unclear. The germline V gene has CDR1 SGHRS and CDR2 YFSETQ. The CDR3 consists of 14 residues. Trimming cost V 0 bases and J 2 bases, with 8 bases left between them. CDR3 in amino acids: CASSLAWSNTEAFF. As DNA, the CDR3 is TGCGCCAGCAGCTTGGCCTGGTCAAACACTGAAGCTTTCTTT.

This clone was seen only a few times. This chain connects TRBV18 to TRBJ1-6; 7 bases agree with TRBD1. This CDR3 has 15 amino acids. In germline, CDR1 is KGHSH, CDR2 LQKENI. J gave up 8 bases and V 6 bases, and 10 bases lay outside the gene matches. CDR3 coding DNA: TGTGCCAGCTCCCCCAAAGGGACAGATTATTCACCCCTCCACTTT. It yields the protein CASSPKGTDYSPLHF.

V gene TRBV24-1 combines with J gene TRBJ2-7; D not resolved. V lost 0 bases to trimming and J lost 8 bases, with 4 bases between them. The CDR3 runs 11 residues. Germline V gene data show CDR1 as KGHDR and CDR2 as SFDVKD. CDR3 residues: CATSDLVKQYF. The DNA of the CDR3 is TGTGCCACCAGTGATTTGGTAAAGCAGTACTTC.

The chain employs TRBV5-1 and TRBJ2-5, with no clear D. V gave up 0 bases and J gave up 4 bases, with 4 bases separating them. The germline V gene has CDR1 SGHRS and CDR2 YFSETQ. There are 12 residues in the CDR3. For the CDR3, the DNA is TGCGCCAGCAGCTTGGGACCAGAGACCCAGTACTTC. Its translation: CASSLGPETQYF.

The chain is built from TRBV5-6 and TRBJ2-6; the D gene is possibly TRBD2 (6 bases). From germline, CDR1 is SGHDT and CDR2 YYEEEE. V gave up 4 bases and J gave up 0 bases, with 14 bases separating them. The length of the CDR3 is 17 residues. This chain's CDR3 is CASSPLTGDSGANVLTF. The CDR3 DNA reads TGTGCCAGCAGCCCTCTCACGGGGGACTCTGGGGCCAACGTCCTGACTTTC.

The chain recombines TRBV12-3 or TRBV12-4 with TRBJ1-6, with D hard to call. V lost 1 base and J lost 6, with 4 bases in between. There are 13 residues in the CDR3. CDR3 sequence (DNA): TGTGCCAGCAGTTTAGGCAGTAATTCACCCCTCCACTTT. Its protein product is CASSLGSNSPLHF.

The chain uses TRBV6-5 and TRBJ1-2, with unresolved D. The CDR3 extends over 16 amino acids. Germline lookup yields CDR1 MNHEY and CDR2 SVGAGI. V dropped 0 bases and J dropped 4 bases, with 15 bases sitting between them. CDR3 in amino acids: CASSYSKVEQSYGYTF. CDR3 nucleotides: TGTGCCAGCAGTTACTCGAAGGTAGAACAGTCCTATGGCTACACCTTC.

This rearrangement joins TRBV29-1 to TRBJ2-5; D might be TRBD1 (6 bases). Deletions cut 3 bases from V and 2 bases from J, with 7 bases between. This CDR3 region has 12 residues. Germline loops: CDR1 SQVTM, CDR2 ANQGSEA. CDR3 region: CSVEDRQETQYF. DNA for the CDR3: TGCAGCGTTGAGGACAGACAAGAGACCCAGTACTTC. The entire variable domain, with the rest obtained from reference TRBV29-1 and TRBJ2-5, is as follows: SAVISQKPSRDICQRGTSLTIQCQVDSQVTMMFWYRQQPGQSLTLIATANQGSEATYESGFVIDKFPISRPNLTFSTLTVSNMSPEDSSIYLCSVEDRQETQYFGPGTRLLVL.